The present entry profiles one T cell receptor (beta chain) with its context. Authors' analysis steps: By means of reference gene primer amplification, nucleated cell counts were estimated. Repertoires were generated with immunoSEQ multiplex PCR, while TCRdb's copy carries only in-frame clones and drops some. V and J calls plus clone size are reproduced from that table; the DNA served to infer D and trimming. Counted here are 200,000 to 250,000 clones, around 84% occurring once; the ten biggest clones make up around 20%. These data come from a study of blood T cell repertoires in COVID-19. Overall study context: Samples of COVID-19 (acute and convalescent) were obtained from the United States, Italy and Spain. In each case, the material was cDNA or gDNA derived from T cells, B-cell-depleted T cells, or PBMCs.

This clonotype originated in a man younger than 45 with active or convalescent COVID-19. What was sequenced was peripheral blood.

CDR3 in amino acids: CSATGNQRGYTF. The DNA for the CDR3 is TGCAGCGCCACGGGTAATCAGAGGGGCTACACCTTC. The gene calls are TRBV29-1 and TRBJ1-2, with unresolved D. Germline CDR1 is SQVTM and CDR2 is ANQGSEA. Trimming left V 7 bases short and J 8 bases short, with 17 bases between. The CDR3 is 12 residues long.